This T cell receptor (beta chain) was identified during a study of monozygotic twins with inflammatory bowel disease. Comments on this clonotype: The antigen is not known.

Study-wide findings and caveats: Twins with IBD had fewer clonotypes in common with others than healthy twins, particularly during disease activity. IBD patients carried less diverse TCRbeta repertoires (inverse Simpson) than healthy co-twins.

Per donor there was one draw, yielding a blood sample of roughly 2.3 ml. The CDR3 is 14 residues long. CDR1 is DFQATT and CDR2 is SNEGSKA in the germline V gene (reference sequence). Making each TCR library took 3,000 to 4,000 ng of total RNA. TCRdb re-called the 5' RACE reads and catalogs CDR3 proteins one per entry, DNA excluded. Its listing shows 150,000 to 200,000 distinct CDR3 sequences. Sequenced: blood. The source is a human donor with ulcerative colitis or Crohn's disease, or a healthy co-twin of an affected twin (not recorded which). The chain combines TRBV20-1 with TRBJ1-5; TCRdb proposes TRBD1, but this gene call is untestable without DNA. The CDR3 loop is CSGLGQGQSQPQHF.